The T cell receptor beta chain described here comes from a study of control samples from healthy donors and cancer patients. Unmatched junction bases numbered 10, after V lost 2 bases and J lost 11 bases. This CDR3 comprises 15 residues. Germline V CDR1 and CDR2: SGHTA, FQGNSA. The repertoire was sequenced with immunoSEQ multiplex PCR; TCRdb's copy has only in-frame clones and lacks some. The sample lists 100,000 to 150,000 clones; roughly nine tenths were seen once. Sequenced input: blood. The source of this sequence is a woman between 18 and 29 years old in good health. The rearrangement joins TRBV7-2 to TRBJ2-1; 9 bases map to TRBD2. The CDR3 region is CASSLPLLAGSKQFF. CDR3 bases: TGTGCCAGCAGCTTACCACTACTAGCGGGCAGCAAGCAGTTCTTC. Complete variable domain (other parts from reference TRBV7-2 and TRBJ2-1): GAGVSQSPSNKVTEKGKDVELRCDPISGHTALYWYRQSLGQGLEFLIYFQGNSAPDKSGLPSDRFSAERTGGSVSTLTIQRTQQEDSAVYLCASSLPLLAGSKQFFGPGTRLTVL.